This T cell receptor beta chain emerged from a study of shared clonotypes between healthy human individuals. Study findings and constraints: A limitation of the genetic and exposure-history diversity represented arose from few donors.

Trimming took off 6 bases at V and 6 bases at J, with 14 bases between the two ends. The germline V gene encodes CDR1 MDHEN and CDR2 SYDVKM. The CDR3 runs 13 residues. Remarks on this clone: Antigen specificity is unknown.

Only in-frame clones appear in the TCRdb table, and some are missing; sequencing was by immunoSEQ multiplex PCR. The table shows approximately 500,000 clones, with around 73% occurring only once. This TCR was recovered from a woman in her 40s in good health. Some clones in this sample may be carry-over from other donors' samples. Sequencing input: PBMCs. The V gene is TRBV28, the J gene TRBJ1-1; the D gene is possibly TRBD1 (5 bases). As DNA, the CDR3 is TGTGCCAGCAGCGGACAACGTGGGGCTGAAGCTTTCTTT. Translating gives CASSGQRGAEAFF.